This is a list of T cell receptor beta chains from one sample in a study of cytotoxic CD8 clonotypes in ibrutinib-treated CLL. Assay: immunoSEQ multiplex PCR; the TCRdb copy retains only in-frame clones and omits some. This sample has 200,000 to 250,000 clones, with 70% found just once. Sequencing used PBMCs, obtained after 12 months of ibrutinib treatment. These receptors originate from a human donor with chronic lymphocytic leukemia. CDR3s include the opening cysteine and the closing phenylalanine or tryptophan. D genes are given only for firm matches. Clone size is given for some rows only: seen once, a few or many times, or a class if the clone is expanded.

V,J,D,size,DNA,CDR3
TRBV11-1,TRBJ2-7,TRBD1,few,TGTGCCAGCAGCCGCGACAGGGGGTCTAGCTCCTACGAGCAGTACTTC,CASSRDRGSSSYEQYF
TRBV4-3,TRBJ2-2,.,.,TGCGCCAGCAGCCGGATACAGACCGGGGAGCTGTTTTTT,CASSRIQTGELFF
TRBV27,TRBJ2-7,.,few,TGTGCCAGCAGGCAAACGGGGAGTTCGGGCTCCTACGAGCAGTACTTC,CASRQTGSSGSYEQYF
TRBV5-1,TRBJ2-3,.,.,TGCGCCAGCAGCGTCGGGGTAGCGGAAAGCACAGATACGCAGTATTTT,CASSVGVAESTDTQYF
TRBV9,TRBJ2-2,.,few,TGTGCCAGCAGCGTAGTGTCCAGTCCCACCGGGGAGCTGTTTTTT,CASSVVSSPTGELFF
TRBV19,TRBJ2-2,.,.,TGTGCCAGTAGTATTCAAGCGGCCTTGGAGACCGGGGAGCTGTTTTTT,CASSIQAALETGELFF
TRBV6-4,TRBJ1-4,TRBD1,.,TGTGCCAGCAGTGACCCCACCGACAGGGCGGGGGGGGAAAAACTGTTTTTT,CASSDPTDRAGGEKLFF
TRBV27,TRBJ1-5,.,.,TGTGCCAGCAGTTCTAGAGGGGAAGGGCAGCCCCAGCATTTT,CASSSRGEGQPQHF
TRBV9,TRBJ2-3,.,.,TGTGCCAGCAGCGCCCGGGACAGCACAGATACGCAGTATTTT,CASSARDSTDTQYF
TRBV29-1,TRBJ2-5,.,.,TGCAGCGTTCTAAACTCCCCCCAAGAGACCCAGTACTTC,CSVLNSPQETQYF
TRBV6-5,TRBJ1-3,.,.,TGTGCCAGCAGTGGCACAGGGTTAGGAAACACCATATATTTT,CASSGTGLGNTIYF
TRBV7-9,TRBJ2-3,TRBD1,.,TGTGCCAGCAGTGGGACAGGGAGCCCCACAGATACGCAGTATTTT,CASSGTGSPTDTQYF
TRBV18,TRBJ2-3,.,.,TGTGCCAGCTCACCCGTCACAGATACGCAGTATTTT,CASSPVTDTQYF
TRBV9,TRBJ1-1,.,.,TGTGCCAGCAGCCCCTCGGGGGTGGACACTGAAGCTTTCTTT,CASSPSGVDTEAFF
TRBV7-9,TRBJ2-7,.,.,TGTGCCAGCAGCTTGTTACCCTACGAGCAGTACTTC,CASSLLPYEQYF
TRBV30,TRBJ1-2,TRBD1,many,TGTGCCTGGCATCGGGACAGACCCTATGGCTACACCTTC,CAWHRDRPYGYTF
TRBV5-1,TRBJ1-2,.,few,TGCGCCAGCAGTCAGGACGGAGACGGCTACACCTTC,CASSQDGDGYTF
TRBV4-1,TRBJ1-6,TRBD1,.,TGCGCCAGCAGCCCGGGACAGAGCTCCGTTCCCCTCCACTTT,CASSPGQSSVPLHF
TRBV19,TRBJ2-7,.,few,TGTGCCAGTAGTATTAGAGTCGAGTCCTACGAGCAGTACTTC,CASSIRVESYEQYF
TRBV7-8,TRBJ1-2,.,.,TGTGCCAGCAGCTTTACCTATGGCTACACCTTC,CASSFTYGYTF
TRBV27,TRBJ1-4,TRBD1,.,TGTGCCAGCAGCCCGGGACAGCCTAATGAAAAACTGTTTTTT,CASSPGQPNEKLFF
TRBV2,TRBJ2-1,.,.,TGTGCCAGCAGTGTGGAATCCTTGGTATACAATGAGCAGTTCTTC,CASSVESLVYNEQFF
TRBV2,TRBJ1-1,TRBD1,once,TGTGCCAGCGACCGGGACAGGGGGCAAGCTTTCTTT,CASDRDRGQAFF
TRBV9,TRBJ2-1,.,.,TGTGCCAGCAGCGTAGAGGGAAGGGCTGAGCAGTTCTTC,CASSVEGRAEQFF
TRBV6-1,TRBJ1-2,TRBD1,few,TGTGCCAGTGGGGACAGGGTGAATGGCTACACCTTC,CASGDRVNGYTF
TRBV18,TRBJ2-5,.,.,TGTGCCAGCTCACAGGGGGTCAAAGAGACCCAGTACTTC,CASSQGVKETQYF
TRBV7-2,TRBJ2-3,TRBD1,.,TGTGCCAGCAGCTCATCCGCCGGGACAGGCAAAGGTACGCAGTATTTT,CASSSSAGTGKGTQYF
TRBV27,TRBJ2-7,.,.,TGTGCCAGCATTATCCCCGGAGGGGAGCAGTACTTC,CASIIPGGEQYF
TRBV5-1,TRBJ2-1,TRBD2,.,TGCGCCAGCAGCTTGGGTGGCGGGAGGGATGAGCAGTTCTTC,CASSLGGGRDEQFF
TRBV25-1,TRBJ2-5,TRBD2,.,TGTGCCAGCACCGGGAGGGACTGGTACCAAGAGACCCAGTACTTC,CASTGRDWYQETQYF
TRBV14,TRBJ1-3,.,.,TGTGCCAGCAGCCAAGAAAGGTCGACCGGGGTCGGAAACACCATATATTTT,CASSQERSTGVGNTIYF
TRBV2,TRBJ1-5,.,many,TGTGCCAGCGGCGCTAAGGGGACCACCCTTTCCCCCCAGCATTTT,CASGAKGTTLSPQHF
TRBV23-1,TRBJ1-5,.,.,TGCGCCAGCAGTCCGACGGACCATCAGCCCCAGCATTTT,CASSPTDHQPQHF
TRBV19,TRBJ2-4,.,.,TGTGCCAGTAGTATCTCTCGGGCCGAAAACATTCAGTACTTC,CASSISRAENIQYF
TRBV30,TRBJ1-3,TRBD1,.,TGTGCCTGGAGAACAGGGGATTACTCTGGAAACACCATATATTTT,CAWRTGDYSGNTIYF
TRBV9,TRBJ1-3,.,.,TGTGCCAGCAGCGTAAGGGCAATAGGGAGCTCTGGAAACACCATATATTTT,CASSVRAIGSSGNTIYF
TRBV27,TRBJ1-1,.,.,TGTGCCAGCAGTCCACCCAAGGGAGACGGGACTGAAGCTTTCTTT,CASSPPKGDGTEAFF
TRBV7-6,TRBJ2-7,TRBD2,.,TGTGCCAGCAGCTTAGCCCCCCCAGCGGGAGAGCCCTACGAGCAGTACTTC,CASSLAPPAGEPYEQYF
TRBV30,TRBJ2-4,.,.,TGTGCCTGGAGTGAACAACCAATCGCCAAAAACATTCAGTACTTC,CAWSEQPIAKNIQYF
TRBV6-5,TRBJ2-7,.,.,TGTGCCAGCAGTTACCCGACTAGCTCCTACGAGCAGTACTTC,CASSYPTSSYEQYF
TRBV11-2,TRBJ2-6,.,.,TGTGCCAGCAGCTTATCTGGGGCCAACGTCCTGACTTTC,CASSLSGANVLTF
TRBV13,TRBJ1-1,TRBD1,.,TGTGCCAGCAACCTCCGGGACAGGGGTAGGAGGACTGAAGCTTTCTTT,CASNLRDRGRRTEAFF
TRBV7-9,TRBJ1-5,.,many,TGTGCCAGCAGCGAGGGGGTGCCCCAGCCCCAGCATTTT,CASSEGVPQPQHF
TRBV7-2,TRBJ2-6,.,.,TGTGCCAGCAGCACCCAGTCAGGAGAACGCCTGACTTTC,CASSTQSGERLTF
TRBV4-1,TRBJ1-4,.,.,TGCGCCAGCAGCCAAGGTATAAGGGACAATGAAAAACTGTTTTTT,CASSQGIRDNEKLFF
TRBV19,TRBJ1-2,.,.,TGTGCCAGTAGTATAGGACTCGGGATGGCAGGGTCTTATGGCTACACCTTC,CASSIGLGMAGSYGYTF
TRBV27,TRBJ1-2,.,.,TGTGCCAGCAGCTCAGCAGGGCACCACTATGGCTACACCTTC,CASSSAGHHYGYTF
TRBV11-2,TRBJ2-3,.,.,TGTGCCAGCAGCTCGGGACTCGGCACAGATACGCAGTATTTT,CASSSGLGTDTQYF
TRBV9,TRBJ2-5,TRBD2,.,TGTGCCAGCAGCCCCACTAGCGGGAGGTTAGACGCCCAGTACTTC,CASSPTSGRLDAQYF
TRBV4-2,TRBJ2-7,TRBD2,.,TGTGCCAGCAGCCAAGAGAGTAGCGGGAGTAAGCAGTACTTC,CASSQESSGSKQYF
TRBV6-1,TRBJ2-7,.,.,TGTGCCAGCAGTGTAGGACAGGGAGGGGACGAGCAGTACTTC,CASSVGQGGDEQYF
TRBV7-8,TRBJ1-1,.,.,TGTGCCAGCAGCTTATTCCCTGAAGCTTTCTTT,CASSLFPEAFF
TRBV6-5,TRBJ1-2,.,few,TGTGCCAGCAGTTACGGAAACTATGGCTACACCTTC,CASSYGNYGYTF